This TCR beta chain is from a study of chemoradiotherapy in HPV16-positive cancers. About the study: Candidate HPV-specific T-cell clones and common TCR motifs came from functional assays in a couple of HPV16-positive patients.

The protocol was immunoSEQ multiplex PCR, while the TCRdb copy is restricted to in-frame clones and leaves out a portion. The table lists 25,000 to 35,000 clones, about nine tenths of them singletons. About this clone: Antigen: not known.

General study findings and limits: HPV-responsive T-cell expansion during chemoradiotherapy was linked to improved recurrence-free survival in HPV16-positive patients. During treatment, candidate HPV-specific clones and E7-related motifs expanded in tumor.

The sequence derives from a human donor with HPV-associated anogenital cancer. The sequences come from blood, collected from a patient who underwent chemoradiotherapy.

CDR3 sequence (DNA): TGTGCCAGCAGCTTAGGTGTGACCTACGAGCAGTACTTC. Its protein is CASSLGVTYEQYF. This rearrangement joins TRBV11-2 to TRBJ2-7; D ambiguous. The germline V gene has CDR1 SGHAT and CDR2 FQNNGV. V was pared by 1 base and J by 2 bases, with 6 bases between. This CDR3 is 13 amino acids long. Based on the CDR3 plus reference TRBV11-2 and TRBJ2-7, the full variable domain is EAGVAQSPRYKIIEKRQSVAFWCNPISGHATLYWYQQILGQGPKLLIQFQNNGVVDDSQLPKDRFSAERLKGVDSTLKIQPAKLEDSAVYLCASSLGVTYEQYFGPGTRLTVT.